A selection of T cell receptor beta chains follows, all from one sample in a study of metastatic and nonmetastatic thyroid tumors. Using MiXCR, TCRdb reanalyzed the PCR reads. In the table there are more than 10,000 clones, around 30% of which are singletons. Sequencing was done on a sample of tumor tissue. The origin of the receptors is a female donor with papillary thyroid cancer or a benign thyroid nodule (not recorded which). Some clones in this sample may be carry-over from other donors' samples. The conserved cysteine and the conserved F or W are not part of the CDR3 here. Each record gives: V gene, J gene, CDR3 protein.

TRBV4-1	TRBJ1-2	ASSQEGTGRTHGYT
TRBV18	TRBJ1-2	ASSQGQGPNYGYT
TRBV11-2	TRBJ2-3	ASSSPGTATDTQY
TRBV6-2/TRBV6-3	TRBJ2-7	ASAGLPLTNSYEQY
TRBV9	TRBJ1-1	ASSGLGAGTVEAF
TRBV7-3	TRBJ1-2	ASSEDGGRTYGYT
TRBV20-1	TRBJ1-2	SARVPGQAHYGYT
TRBV4-2	TRBJ2-7	ASSRGGSGIYEQY
TRBV9	TRBJ1-1	ASSTNRGAAF
TRBV14	TRBJ2-7	ASSYSGAYEQY
TRBV5-1	TRBJ1-1	ASSSPAGTEAF
TRBV6-2/TRBV6-3	TRBJ1-1	ASTPPAVRDWERTNTEAF
TRBV3-1	TRBJ2-2	ASSQRGAGELF
TRBV15	TRBJ2-7	ATSRDRSYEQY
TRBV5-1	TRBJ2-1	ASTGYGSFNEQF
TRBV5-1	TRBJ1-2	ASSSRTGQGYGYT
TRBV5-1	TRBJ2-2	ASSLSGGEATGELF
TRBV7-9	TRBJ2-1	ASSRRLAGYNEQF
TRBV20-1	TRBJ1-1	SATGQGTNTEAF
TRBV6-1	TRBJ1-1	ASNDRSTNTEAF
TRBV5-1	TRBJ2-3	ASSLVSAGDTQY
TRBV6-2/TRBV6-3	TRBJ2-7	ASKRGQEQY
TRBV4-3	TRBJ1-2	ASSQDQRPGFYGYT
TRBV7-2	TRBJ2-1	ASSLADGLAGLHNEQF
TRBV27	TRBJ2-2	ASSFQSNTGELF
TRBV3-1	TRBJ1-5	ASSQDPVGGRGIFNQPQH
TRBV6-1	TRBJ2-7	ASSEALVPGDEQY
TRBV20-1	TRBJ2-3	SARWRENTDTQY